Each of the 2 T cell receptor beta chains below was sequenced from the same sample in a study of blood T cell repertoires in COVID-19. Sequencing used immunoSEQ multiplex PCR; TCRdb keeps in-frame clones, though not all of them. This table has 100,000 to 150,000 clones, about four fifths appearing once. The sample taken for sequencing was peripheral blood. Receptor source: a man aged 40-49 years with active or convalescent COVID-19.

This clone was counted a few times. The J gene is TRBJ1-6, the V gene TRBV6-5, with D maybe TRBD1 (6 bases). Looked up from germline, CDR1 is MNHEY and CDR2 is SVGAGI. This CDR3 region has 14 residues. The V and J ends lost 6 bases and 8 bases respectively, with 14 bases between them. The CDR3 DNA follows: TGTGCCAGCAGATATCAGGGGTCGGATTCACCCCTCCACTTT. It codes for CASRYQGSDSPLHF.

This chain links TRBV6-5 with TRBJ2-7, with D uncertain. The V end lost 3 bases, the J end lost 1 base, and 7 bases lay between the germline ends. Germline assignment: CDR1 MNHEY and CDR2 SVGAGI. This CDR3 is 13 amino acids long. The CDR3 DNA is TGTGCCAGCAGTTATTCTAGTTCCTACGAGCAGTACTTC. This translates into CASSYSSSYEQYF.